The 26 T cell receptor beta chains presented below share a single source sample, sequenced in a study of early T cells in non-severe SARS-CoV-2 infection. TCRdb ran MiXCR on the 5' RACE reads and lists one entry per CDR3 protein. The table has 30,000 to 40,000 distinct CDR3 sequences, roughly 5.2% seen once; the top ten hold over 20%. Sequencing was carried out using whole blood. These receptors were obtained from an adult who was a healthcare worker with PCR-confirmed SARS-CoV-2 infection or an uninfected control (not recorded which).

This sequence joins TRBV29-1 and TRBJ2-2, with D possibly being TRBD1 (7 bases). The V gene's germline CDR1 is SQVTM and CDR2 ANQGSEA. The V end was cut by 5 bases, the J end by 5 bases, with 15 bases between. The CDR3 extends over 14 amino acids. Written as DNA, the CDR3 is TGCAGCGTTCCCGAGACAGGGAGGACCGGGGAGCTGTTTTTT. Translated, it gives CSVPETGRTGELFF.

J is TRBJ2-2 and V is TRBV7-3, with 9 bases identical to TRBD1. The J segment lost 2 bases and the V segment lost 5 bases, leaving 6 bases of the junction unmatched. In germline, CDR1 is SGHTA, CDR2 FQGTGA. CDR3 size: 16 residues. As DNA, the CDR3 is TGTGCCAGCAGCCGTACAGGGGGCTATAACACCGGGGAGCTGTTTTTT. Its protein product is CASSRTGGYNTGELFF.

This clonotype has only a few counts. The J gene is TRBJ1-1, the V gene TRBV19; 12 bases align to TRBD1. The CDR3 runs 13 residues. Per germline, CDR1 LNHDA and CDR2 SQIVND (reference sequence). After removal of 10 bases from V and 7 bases from J, the junction contained 7 bases not matched to a gene. The CDR3 loop reads CATRGQGAIEAFF. CDR3 DNA: TGTGCCACCCGGGGACAGGGGGCAATTGAAGCTTTCTTT.

The table lists this clonotype with many counts. This chain connects TRBV6-4 to TRBJ2-3, with D maybe TRBD2 (5 bases). This CDR3 region has 13 residues. Germline lookup yields CDR1 MRHNA and CDR2 SNTAGT. V lost 3 bases, J lost 6 bases, and 10 bases lay in between. In nucleotides, the CDR3 is TGTGCCAGCAGTGATGCGGGCGGGGATACGCAGTATTTT. Translated: CASSDAGGDTQYF.

This clonotype was observed a handful of times. This rearrangement joins TRBV7-2 to TRBJ2-5; D unresolved. Germline V CDR1 and CDR2: SGHTA, FQGNSA. CDR3 length equals 13 residues. V was clipped by 8 bases and J by 0 bases, with 10 bases between them. CDR3 sequence reads: CASGSRYQETQYF. DNA of the CDR3: TGTGCCAGCGGCAGTAGGTACCAAGAGACCCAGTACTTC.

This clonotype has a count of ten or more. This chain connects TRBV6-5 to TRBJ2-7; TRBD2 is a possible D gene (5 bases). CDR1 and CDR2 from the germline V gene are MNHEY and SVGAGI. V lost 2 bases, J lost 7 bases, and 6 bases lay in between. The CDR3 loop spans 11 amino acids. In nucleotides, the CDR3 is TGTGCCAGCAGTTACGACTATGAGCAGTACTTC. Its translation is CASSYDYEQYF.

The chain joins TRBV15 to TRBJ1-2; TRBD1 is a possible D gene (6 bases). V lost 0 bases and J 3 bases, leaving 8 bases between the germline ends. The CDR3 has 14 amino acids. Germline loops: CDR1 LNHNV, CDR2 YYDKDF (reference sequence). CDR3 DNA: TGTGCCACCAGCAGAGACGCAGGGGACTATGGCTACACCTTC. Its translation: CATSRDAGDYGYTF. The full variable domain, in which reference TRBV15 and TRBJ1-2 provide the parts outside the CDR3, is DAMVIQNPRYQVTQFGKPVTLSCSQTLNHNVMYWYQQKSSQAPKLLFHYYDKDFNNEADTPDNFQSRRPNTSFCFLDIRSPGLGDTAMYLCATSRDAGDYGYTFGSGTRLTVV.

This clonotype came up many times. This chain joins TRBV4-3 and TRBJ1-2; 8 positions match TRBD1. V gave up 4 bases and J gave up 5 bases; unmatched junction bases: 15. This CDR3 has 17 residues. Per the germline V gene, CDR1 is LGHNA and CDR2 is YSLEER. The DNA for the CDR3 is TGCGCCAGCAGCCTCCAGGGGGATGGACAGGGAGGGTATGGCTACACCTTC. This sequence encodes CASSLQGDGQGGYGYTF.

The rearrangement joins TRBV27 to TRBJ2-5; 10 bases fit TRBD2. Germline values: CDR1 MNHEY, CDR2 SMNVEV (reference sequence). The CDR3 has 15 residues. Losses at the gene ends were 5 bases for V and 5 bases for J; bases not matched to a gene: 8. CDR3: CASSPSSGRRETQYF. DNA for the CDR3: TGTGCCAGCAGTCCGTCTAGCGGGAGACGTGAGACCCAGTACTTC.

The V call is TRBV10-3, the J call TRBJ1-1; a possible D gene is TRBD1 (5 bases). The V end lost 0 bases, the J end lost 6 bases, and 17 bases lay between the germline ends. The CDR3 sequence is 16 residues long. In germline, CDR1 is ENHRY, CDR2 SYGVKD. The CDR3 is CAISESNGGVGPEAFF. CDR3 DNA: TGTGCCATCAGTGAGTCTAACGGGGGAGTGGGGCCTGAAGCTTTCTTT.

The chain recombines TRBV12-3 or TRBV12-4 with TRBJ2-7; 9 bases agree with TRBD1. With V trimmed by 8 bases and J by 6 bases, 8 bases remained unmatched. The length of the CDR3 is 13 residues. CDR3 region: CASLRDREAEQYF. The CDR3 coding sequence is TGTGCCAGCCTAAGGGACAGGGAGGCCGAGCAGTACTTC.

This clonotype was observed at least ten times. The J gene is TRBJ1-1, the V gene TRBV18; 10 bases align to TRBD1. Trimming at V came to 3 bases and at J to 7 bases, leaving 8 bases not matched to a gene. Per germline, CDR1 KGHSH and CDR2 LQKENI. The CDR3 has 15 residues. CDR3: CASSPLPGQGIEAFF. As DNA, the CDR3 is TGTGCCAGCTCACCCCTCCCGGGACAGGGGATTGAAGCTTTCTTT.

This clonotype was detected many times. V and J are TRBV20-1 and TRBJ2-7; 9 bases match TRBD2. The CDR3 contains 15 residues. Germline CDR1 and CDR2: DFQATT and SNEGSKA (reference sequence). V was pared by 6 bases and J by 4 bases, with 13 bases of the junction left unmatched. The CDR3 nucleotides are TGCAGTGCCGCCAAGTCAGCGGGAGGTGTGTACGAGCAGTACTTC. Amino acids: CSAAKSAGGVYEQYF.

This clonotype was seen many times. V and J are TRBV7-9 and TRBJ1-3, with TRBD1 matching over 10 bases. Germline V gene data show CDR1 as SEHNR and CDR2 as FQNEAQ (reference sequence). The CDR3 consists of 17 residues. The junction had 6 bases not matched to a gene; V was cut back by 3 bases and J by 1 base. The CDR3 here is CASSFYRDRGSGNTIYF. The CDR3 coding sequence is TGTGCCAGCAGCTTTTACCGGGACAGGGGATCTGGAAACACCATATATTTT.

At least ten counts were recorded for this clonotype. The chain has TRBV2 and TRBJ2-1; TRBD2 is a possible D gene (6 bases). The CDR3 extends over 14 amino acids. V was trimmed by 3 bases and J by 4 bases, leaving 10 bases between them. Germline V lookup: CDR1 SNHLY, CDR2 FYNNEI. The CDR3, as DNA: TGTGCCAGCAGTGATCCGGGGACTTACAATGAGCAGTTCTTC. It encodes CASSDPGTYNEQFF.

This clonotype was seen repeatedly, ten times or more. J is TRBJ2-2 and V is TRBV19, with 9 nucleotides matching TRBD1. Germline loops: CDR1 LNHDA, CDR2 SQIVND (reference sequence). The CDR3 is 17 amino acids. Losses at the gene ends were 5 bases for V and 3 bases for J; bases not matched to a gene: 10. The CDR3 is CASSPVDRGDDTGELFF. The CDR3 DNA sequence: TGTGCCAGTAGTCCTGTGGACAGGGGTGACGACACCGGGGAGCTGTTTTTT.

This clonotype was seen at least ten times. V usage is TRBV7-2 and J usage is TRBJ1-6, with TRBD1 as a possible D gene (5 bases). The V end lost 4 bases, the J end lost 7 bases, and 17 bases lay between the germline ends. The CDR3 contains 16 residues. From germline, CDR1 is SGHTA and CDR2 FQGNSA. The CDR3 DNA follows: TGTGCCAGCAGCTACTCAACAGGATTTCAGAATTCACCCCTCCACTTT. Translating gives CASSYSTGFQNSPLHF.

This clonotype was observed a handful of times. The chain uses TRBV6-6 and TRBJ2-7; 8 bases fit TRBD1. The CDR3 has 15 amino acids. Germline-derived CDR1 and CDR2 are MNHNY and SVGAGI (reference sequence). V lost 5 bases, J lost 3 bases, and 9 bases stayed unmatched. CDR3 nucleotide sequence: TGTGCCAGCAGTCACCGGGACAGGCATTACTACGAGCAGTACTTC. It specifies CASSHRDRHYYEQYF.

This clonotype was observed at least ten times. The rearrangement joins TRBV28 to TRBJ2-7, with 7 bases that match TRBD2. Trimming at V came to 2 bases and at J to 1 base, leaving 5 bases not matched to a gene. Germline V gene sequence: CDR1 MDHEN, CDR2 SYDVKM. The CDR3 length is 15 residues. The CDR3 sequence is CASSLVGGPSYEQYF. In nucleotides, the CDR3 is TGTGCCAGCAGTTTAGTGGGAGGGCCTTCCTACGAGCAGTACTTC.

This clonotype was seen repeatedly, ten times or more. The chain links TRBV20-1 to TRBJ2-7, with 9 positions matching TRBD1. The germline gives CDR1 DFQATT, CDR2 SNEGSKA (reference sequence). The CDR3 totals 14 residues. J was trimmed by 4 bases and V by 1 base; bases with no gene match: 5. The CDR3 coding sequence is TGCAGTGCTAGAGCCGGGACAGGGTTTTACGAGCAGTACTTC. It is translated as CSARAGTGFYEQYF.

This clonotype has a count of ten or more. The rearrangement joins TRBV5-1 to TRBJ2-3; 8 bases are shared with TRBD2. The CDR3 length is 18 residues. The J segment lost 3 bases and the V segment lost 3 bases, leaving 15 bases of the junction unmatched. CDR1 and CDR2 from the germline V gene are SGHRS and YFSETQ. CDR3 sequence: CASSSLPFSGGGTDTQYF. In DNA form, the CDR3 reads TGCGCCAGCAGCTCACTCCCTTTTTCGGGAGGGGGAACAGATACGCAGTATTTT.

The J gene is TRBJ2-7, the V gene TRBV2; a possible D gene is TRBD2 (5 bases). Germline lookup yields CDR1 SNHLY and CDR2 FYNNEI. The CDR3 consists of 14 residues. Trimming removed 3 bases at V and 0 bases at J, with 9 bases between. In DNA form, the CDR3 reads TGTGCCAGCAGTGATTGGGAGCCCTCCTACGAGCAGTACTTC. Its translation: CASSDWEPSYEQYF.

In its sample, this clonotype was seen a few times. The V gene is TRBV24-1, the J gene TRBJ2-2; tentatively, D is TRBD2 (6 bases). Germline-derived CDR1 and CDR2 are KGHDR and SFDVKD. V shed 8 bases and J shed 0 bases, with 18 bases lying between them. The CDR3 consists of 17 residues. The CDR3 loop reads CATTWRGRPPNTGELFF. In DNA form, the CDR3 reads TGTGCCACCACCTGGCGGGGCCGGCCTCCGAACACCGGGGAGCTGTTTTTT.

This clonotype was observed at least ten times. This chain connects TRBV15 to TRBJ2-6; a possible D gene is TRBD2 (5 bases). From germline, CDR1 is LNHNV and CDR2 YYDKDF (reference sequence). This CDR3 has 17 amino acids. The V end was cut by 1 base, the J end by 2 bases, with 12 bases between. The CDR3 DNA reads as TGTGCCACCAGCAGAGCTAGCAGAGGGACTGGGGCCAACGTCCTGACTTTC. Translated, it gives CATSRASRGTGANVLTF.

This clonotype was counted a few times. The V call is TRBV4-3, the J call TRBJ2-1; D is undetermined. This CDR3 is built from 13 residues. Looked up from germline, CDR1 is LGHNA and CDR2 is YSLEER. Trimming left V 5 bases short and J 7 bases short, with 12 bases between. CDR3 nucleotide sequence: TGCGCCAGCAGCGGACGAACCTGGAATGAGCAGTTCTTC. Amino acids: CASSGRTWNEQFF.

This clonotype appeared many times. The gene calls are TRBV7-2 and TRBJ2-7, with D perhaps TRBD1 (6 bases). V lost 9 bases and J 0 bases, leaving 12 bases between the germline ends. The CDR3 is 13 amino acids. Germline V gene lookup returns CDR1 SGHTA and CDR2 FQGNSA. Written as DNA, the CDR3 is TGTGCCAGTGACACAGGGTTCTCCTACGAGCAGTACTTC. Residues: CASDTGFSYEQYF.